Below are 14 T cell receptor beta chains sequenced from a single sample in a study of read filtering for tumor transcriptome and immune sequencing. From approximately 430 ng of RNA, a library with molecular barcoded alpha/delta and beta/gamma adaptors was made. Using its own MiXCR run on the reads, TCRdb lists one record per CDR3 protein. Of approximately 2,500 distinct CDR3 sequences in the sample, 60% to 70% were seen once. The sequenced sample consisted of a population of CD138-negative cells sorted from bone marrow. The origin of the receptors is a donor at least 40 years old with multiple myeloma. This table probably holds off-target reads from a library built for another chain.

This rearrangement joins TRBV4-3 to TRBJ1-1; D not certain. The CDR3 is 12 residues long. Trimming took 3 bases from V and 5 from J, leaving 7 bases between them. Looked up from germline, CDR1 is LGHNA and CDR2 is YSLEER. CDR3 sequence reads: CASSQPGTEAFF. The CDR3 nucleotides read TGCGCCAGCAGCCAGCCAGGAACTGAAGCTTTCTTT.

CDR3 sequence reads: CASSRSGTSGPPEYF. In DNA, the CDR3 is TGTGCCAGCAGTCGTTCGGGAACTAGCGGTCCCCCAGAGTACTTC. The chain has TRBV6-2 or TRBV6-3 and TRBJ2-7; TRBD2 matches at 8 bases. The trim removed 5 bases at V and 11 bases at J, leaving 17 bases unmatched. This CDR3 is built from 15 residues. Germline V CDR1 and CDR2: MNHEY, SVGEGT.

This rearrangement joins TRBV7-9 to TRBJ2-7; weak D call: TRBD2 (6 bases). V lost 10 bases and J 5 bases, leaving 15 bases between the germline ends. CDR1 SEHNR and CDR2 FQNEAQ come from the germline V gene (reference sequence). CDR3 length: 12 amino acids. As DNA, the CDR3 is TGTGCCACTACGGGAGATGTGAACGAGCAGTACTTC. Translating gives CATTGDVNEQYF.

This rearrangement joins TRBV12-3 or TRBV12-4 to TRBJ2-1, with D perhaps TRBD2 (6 bases). This CDR3 has 15 amino acids. Trimming shortened V by 6 bases and J by 5 bases, and 17 bases separated the two germline ends. Here the CDR3 reads CASSPEGLQDNEQFF. The CDR3 DNA follows: TGTGCCAGCAGCCCGGAGGGCCTTCAGGACAATGAGCAGTTCTTC.

This clonotype was seen a single time. V gene TRBV7-2 combines with J gene TRBJ1-1; maybe TRBD1 (6 bases). The CDR3 covers 13 residues. CDR1 is SGHTA and CDR2 is FQGNSA in the germline V gene. V was cut by 5 bases and J by 1 base, with 8 bases left in between. CDR3 in amino acids: CASSAGQNTEAFF. As DNA, the CDR3 is TGTGCCAGCAGCGCGGGACAGAACACTGAAGCTTTCTTT.

The chain has TRBV13 and TRBJ1-1, with D unresolved. Per the germline V gene, CDR1 is PRHDT and CDR2 is FYEKMQ (reference sequence). The ends were cut back, 2 bases at V and 3 bases at J, with 7 bases in the middle. The CDR3 extends over 13 amino acids. CDR3 nucleotides: TGTGCCAGCAGCTTAACAAGGGACACTGAAGCTTTCTTT. Protein: CASSLTRDTEAFF.

In its sample, this clonotype ranks as large. V and J are TRBV20-1 and TRBJ2-7; the D call may be TRBD1 or TRBD2 (5 bases each). The V gene lost 3 bases and the J gene lost 3 bases, with 9 bases spanning the gap. Germline CDR1 and CDR2: DFQATT and SNEGSKA (reference sequence). This CDR3 is 12 amino acids long. The CDR3: CSARAGGYEQYF. The DNA for the CDR3 is TGCAGTGCTAGGGCTGGGGGCTACGAGCAGTACTTC.

The chain recombines TRBV6-2 or TRBV6-3 with TRBJ2-1, with a tentative D call TRBD1 (6 bases). Germline V gene sequence: CDR1 MNHEY, CDR2 SVGEGT. Trimming took off 6 bases at V and 7 bases at J, with 13 bases between the two ends. The CDR3 runs 13 residues. The DNA of the CDR3 is TGTGCCAGCAGGGGGACATCTGCAAATGAGCAGTTCTTC. Amino acid sequence: CASRGTSANEQFF.

Remarks on this clonotype: The germline gene is not matched at one end of the junction; a read error may be the cause. The chain recombines TRBV20-1 with TRBJ2-1; D perhaps matches TRBD2 (5 bases). This CDR3 spans 12 amino acids. CDR1 DFQATT and CDR2 SNEGSKA come from the germline V gene (reference sequence). CDR3 sequence (DNA): TGCAGTGCTAGAGATTTGGGAGTTGAGCGGTTCTTC. The encoded protein is CSARDLGVERFF.

This clonotype was recorded only once. CDR3 loop: CASSQDRQETQYF. The CDR3 DNA reads TGTGCCAGCAGCCAAGACAGGCAAGAGACCCAGTACTTC. The chain has TRBV14 and TRBJ2-5; D unclear. Trimming took 0 bases from V and 2 from J, leaving 4 bases between them. The CDR3 totals 13 residues. In germline, CDR1 is SGHDN, CDR2 FVKESK.

The gene calls are TRBV20-1 and TRBJ2-1, with D unresolved. The germline CDR1 and CDR2 sequences are DFQATT and SNEGSKA (reference sequence). Trimming took 2 bases from V and 1 from J, leaving 9 bases between them. The CDR3 is made up of 14 amino acids. The DNA for the CDR3 is TGCAGTGCTAGATGGTACCGGTCCTACAATGAGCAGTTCTTC. Translated: CSARWYRSYNEQFF.

The genes are TRBV28 and TRBJ2-7, with 7 bases matching TRBD2. This CDR3 has 13 residues. Germline V gene sequence: CDR1 MDHEN, CDR2 SYDVKM. The J segment lost 3 bases and the V segment lost 5 bases, leaving 4 bases of the junction unmatched. DNA of the CDR3: TGTGCCAGCAGTACCGGACTAGACTACGAGCAGTACTTC. It yields the protein CASSTGLDYEQYF.

This clonotype was found a few times. The DNA is omitted, as the CDR3 cannot be located on it reliably, and the CDR3 follows TCRdb's listing. This chain uses TRBV28 with TRBJ2-7; the table's D gene call, TRBD1, was not cross checked with the DNA. The CDR3 is 16 amino acids long, termini counted. In germline, CDR1 is MDHEN, CDR2 SYDVKM. CDR3 in amino acids: CASSPADFRGPYEQYF.

The chain combines TRBV20-1 with TRBJ2-1; D is unclear. The CDR3 is 12 amino acids. Germline CDR1 and CDR2: DFQATT and SNEGSKA (reference sequence). V was pared by 3 bases and J by 4 bases, with 7 bases between. The CDR3 DNA is TGCAGTGCTAGTTACGCGTACAATGAGCAGTTCTTC. Residues: CSASYAYNEQFF.